A single TCR beta chain is shown here with its context. The antigen is not known. This sample is drawn from a study of T cell repertoires in cytomegalovirus infection. This CDR3 is built from 14 residues. V was clipped by 4 bases and J by 0 bases, with 10 bases between them. General observations from the study: The cumulative frequency of public TCR beta families identified carriers of CMV plus the relevant HLA. HLA-C-restricted CMV clonotypes gave the most frequent clonotype in two of eight donors.

TCRdb analysed the reads with MiXCR anew, one entry per CDR3 protein. The table includes under 850,000 distinct CDR3 sequences, less than 40% detected once. Material for sequencing was PBMCs. The V gene is TRBV12-3 or TRBV12-4, the J gene TRBJ2-7; tentatively, D is TRBD1 (6 bases). The TCR was taken from a human donor in good health (CMV status not recorded). Some clones in this sample may be carry-over from other donors' samples. In DNA, the CDR3 is TGTGCCAGCAGTTCCCAGGGGACCTCCTACGAGCAGTACTTC. Translated: CASSSQGTSYEQYF.